The TCR beta chain described here comes from a study of Graves' ophthalmopathy and Graves' hyperthyroidism. This clonotype was detected many times. The CDR3 runs 13 residues. Per germline, CDR1 SGHAT and CDR2 FQNNGV. With V trimmed by 5 bases and J by 7 bases, 3 bases remained unmatched. Amplified material comprised TCR beta CDR3 regions derived from RNA transcripts. The authors performed first-round RT-PCR with HTBI primers and then a second-round multiplex PCR. TCRdb independently ran MiXCR on the multiplex PCR reads; one entry per CDR3 protein. The data contain 200,000 to 250,000 distinct CDR3 sequences, 25% to 35% of them seen just once; the ten biggest clones take up approximately 9.6%.

Material for sequencing was peripheral blood. The sequence was obtained from a man aged 45-65 years with Graves' ophthalmopathy. The chain recombines TRBV11-2 with TRBJ2-2, with 8 bases that match TRBD2. The CDR3 nucleotides read TGTGCCAGCAGCATAGCGGGATTCGGGGAGCTGTTTTTT. As protein: CASSIAGFGELFF. The complete variable domain, with remaining parts taken from reference TRBV11-2 and TRBJ2-2, reads EAGVAQSPRYKIIEKRQSVAFWCNPISGHATLYWYQQILGQGPKLLIQFQNNGVVDDSQLPKDRFSAERLKGVDSTLKIQPAKLEDSAVYLCASSIAGFGELFFGEGSRLTVL.